Shown below are 10 T cell receptor beta chains from a single sample sequenced in a study of T cells in narcolepsy (dated by TCRdb to 2016 to 2018). To prepare the library, the immunoSEQ multiplex PCR assay was applied. The table comes from immuneACCESS by way of TCRdb, which keeps in-frame sequences with V and J called. Part of the clones is missing from these tables; in studies checked, under half for an unresolved V gene and the rest for unknown reasons. The sample data list tens of thousands of clones, and roughly four fifths of these were observed just once. Of the sample, over 0.9% falls within the top ten clones. Sequenced input: CD45RA- memory CD4+ T cells from PBMCs. Sample cell subset or site, as interpreted from the label and publication: memory T cells sorted ex vivo from peripheral blood. These receptors came from a human donor with narcolepsy.

The rearrangement joins TRBV18 to TRBJ1-1, with D uncertain. This CDR3 is built from 14 residues. CDR1 and CDR2 (germline): KGHSH, LQKENI. Deletions cut 0 bases from V and 6 bases from J, with 11 bases between. The CDR3 bases are TGTGCCAGCTCACCACCAGTCAGGTCTGCTGAAGCTTTCTTT. This encodes CASSPPVRSAEAFF.

V is TRBV11-2 and J is TRBJ2-7; 10 bases map to TRBD2. Germline values: CDR1 SGHAT, CDR2 FQNNGV. The CDR3 spans 15 residues. V shed 3 bases, J shed 5 bases, and the junction held 7 bases outside the gene matches. The CDR3 DNA sequence: TGTGCCAGCAGCTTCCAGCGGGGGGGCCTCAACGAGCAGTACTTC. It codes for CASSFQRGGLNEQYF.

The table lists this clone with a few counts. This chain connects TRBV28 to TRBJ1-1; D is ambiguous. The CDR3 contains 10 residues. In germline, CDR1 is MDHEN, CDR2 SYDVKM. Deletions cut 6 bases from V and 11 bases from J, with 10 bases between. CDR3 protein: CASSKLLAFF. In DNA form, the CDR3 reads TGTGCCAGCAGCAAGCTATTGGCTTTCTTT. The full variable domain, rest sourced from reference TRBV28 and TRBJ1-1, is DVKVTQSSRYLVKRTGEKVFLECVQDMDHENMFWYRQDPGLGLRLIYFSYDVKMKEKGDIPEGYSVSREKKERFSLILESASTNQTSMYLCASSKLLAFFGQGTRLTVV.

The chain has TRBV25-1 and TRBJ1-2, with D possibly TRBD1 on 5 matching bases. The germline V gene has CDR1 MGHDK and CDR2 SYGVNS. This CDR3 is built from 14 residues. Trimming stripped 1 base from V and 7 bases from J, with 13 bases between. CDR3 nucleotide sequence: TGTGCCAGCAGTGAATGGGGGGAGTTAGGTGGCTACACCTTC. Residues: CASSEWGELGGYTF.

The gene calls are TRBV9 and TRBJ1-4, with D possibly TRBD1 on 6 matching bases. The germline V and J ends were trimmed by 0 bases and 8 bases, with 14 bases remaining between them. The CDR3 sequence is 15 residues long. The germline V gene encodes CDR1 SGDLS and CDR2 YYNGEE. The CDR3 loop reads CASSVGGGLSEKLFF. The CDR3 DNA reads TGTGCCAGCAGCGTAGGCGGGGGGCTCTCGGAAAAACTGTTTTTT.

The chain uses TRBV6-6 and TRBJ2-7, with 8 bases aligning to TRBD1. CDR3 size: 12 residues. The trim removed 10 bases at V and 2 bases at J, leaving 4 bases unmatched. CDR1 and CDR2 from the germline V gene are MNHNY and SVGAGI (reference sequence). The CDR3 reads CATGTGAYEQYF. The CDR3 DNA reads TGTGCCACCGGGACAGGAGCCTACGAGCAGTACTTC.

This clone appeared a few times. The sample contains more than one DNA sequence encoding this CDR3. The chain carries TRBV5-1 and TRBJ1-1, with TRBD1 as a possible D gene (5 bases). The V and J ends lost 9 bases and 2 bases respectively, with 11 bases between them. CDR3 length: 12 residues. Germline V lookup: CDR1 SGHRS, CDR2 YFSETQ. The CDR3: CATSTGNTEAFF. The CDR3 DNA reads TGCGCCACTAGCACAGGTAACACTGAAGCTTTCTTT.

V and J are TRBV21-1 and TRBJ2-7; the table's D call TRBD1 went unverified against the DNA. TRBV21-1 is assigned pseudogene status. The CDR3 extends over 17 amino acids. This CDR3 reads CASSMGRRQVHHYEQYF. CDR3 coding DNA: TGTGCCAGCAGCATGGGGCGTAGACAGGTACATCACTACGAGCAGTACTTC.

The chain has TRBV9 and TRBJ2-7; 13 bases are a match to TRBD2. CDR3 size: 19 residues. The J segment lost 3 bases and the V segment lost 2 bases, leaving 14 bases of the junction unmatched. The germline CDR1 and CDR2 sequences are SGDLS and YYNGEE. As DNA, the CDR3 is TGTGCCAGCAGCGTGGAGGGACTAGCGGGGCCCGGCAAGCTCTACGAGCAGTACTTC. Its protein product is CASSVEGLAGPGKLYEQYF.

This sequence joins TRBV5-6 and TRBJ2-7; possibly TRBD1 for D (6 bases). Looked up from germline, CDR1 is SGHDT and CDR2 is YYEEEE. V was clipped by 3 bases and J by 6 bases, with 16 bases between them. This CDR3 is 14 amino acids long. The CDR3 DNA follows: TGTGCCAGCAGCTCCCCGGACAGACAAAGCGAGCAGTACTTC. Residues: CASSSPDRQSEQYF.